This is a list of T cell receptor beta chains from one sample in a study of T cell responses to AZD1222 COVID-19 vaccine. Libraries were prepared by immunoSEQ multiplex PCR; TCRdb keeps only in-frame clonotypes and omits some of them. The top ten clones hold around 0.99% of a sample with some 170,000 clones, about 90% of them seen once. Source: peripheral blood, taken 28 days after the second AZD1222 dose. The receptors here all came from an adult who received the AZD1222 COVID-19 vaccine. Each CDR3 is given without its conserved first and last residue. Each record gives: V gene, J gene, D gene, CDR3 protein. D genes are given only for firm matches.

V: TRBV3-1/TRBV3-2; J: TRBJ1-1; D: -; CDR3: ASSQGEGYTEAF
V: TRBV7-2; J: TRBJ1-4; D: -; CDR3: ASSFGLNNEKLF
V: TRBV5-6; J: TRBJ2-5; D: -; CDR3: ASSPGSIGETQY
V: TRBV30; J: TRBJ1-4; D: TRBD1; CDR3: AWSTQGAANEKLF
V: TRBV27; J: TRBJ1-5; D: -; CDR3: ASSFAAYSNQPQH
V: TRBV18; J: TRBJ2-4; D: TRBD1; CDR3: ASSPEQQGAAKNIQY
V: TRBV7-9; J: TRBJ1-3; D: TRBD1; CDR3: ASSQTGKGNTIY
V: TRBV2; J: TRBJ1-5; D: TRBD1; CDR3: ASTGTGGNQPQH
V: TRBV9; J: TRBJ2-7; D: -; CDR3: ASSIAGTNNYEQY
V: TRBV6-5; J: TRBJ2-7; D: TRBD2; CDR3: ASILAGGREQY
V: TRBV19; J: TRBJ2-5; D: -; CDR3: ASSPTSGLGTQY